This TCR beta chain was captured by sequencing in a study of blood T cell repertoires in COVID-19. The assay was immunoSEQ multiplex PCR, and TCRdb's table has in-frame clones only and misses some. Among approximately 140,000 clones, around 86% were seen once, and the ten largest hold 3% to 4%. Germline V gives CDR1 SGHAT, CDR2 FQNNGV. This CDR3 is 16 amino acids long. Trimming removed 2 bases from V and 2 bases from J, with 14 bases in between. This receptor was taken from a man in his 70s with acute or convalescent COVID-19. The chain is built from TRBV11-2 and TRBJ2-3; D may be TRBD1 (6 bases). Sequences were obtained from peripheral blood. The CDR3 reads CASSLLSGATTDTQYF. In nucleotides, the CDR3 is TGTGCCAGCAGCTTATTATCAGGGGCCACCACAGATACGCAGTATTTT.